This TCR beta chain was profiled in a study of CD8+CD57+ T cells in acquired aplastic anemia. The CDR3 length is 14 residues. CDR1 is DFQATT and CDR2 is SNEGSKA in the germline V gene (reference sequence). V shed 6 bases and J shed 4 bases, with 17 bases lying between them. A remark on this clonotype: Its target is not known.

Study results and caveats: Patients and controls turned out to have more than 25 CD8+ CDR3 sequences in common.

According to the study, genomic DNA was the template for TCR beta VDJ and CDR3 profiling. From the reads, TCRdb called clonotypes with MiXCR, one entry per CDR3 protein. The table records roughly 160,000 distinct CDR3 sequences, 71% of them present only once. Only patients with CD8+CD57+ cell expansion on flow cytometry were chosen for sequencing. J is TRBJ2-3 and V is TRBV20-1; D uncertain. This TCR came from a human donor with aplastic anemia. The specimen was sorted CD4+, CD8+, or CD8+CD57+ T cells (not recorded which) from PBMCs. CDR3 in DNA: TGCAGTGCCACTATGGGCCTAGTTGCAGATACGCAGTATTTT. Its translation: CSATMGLVADTQYF.